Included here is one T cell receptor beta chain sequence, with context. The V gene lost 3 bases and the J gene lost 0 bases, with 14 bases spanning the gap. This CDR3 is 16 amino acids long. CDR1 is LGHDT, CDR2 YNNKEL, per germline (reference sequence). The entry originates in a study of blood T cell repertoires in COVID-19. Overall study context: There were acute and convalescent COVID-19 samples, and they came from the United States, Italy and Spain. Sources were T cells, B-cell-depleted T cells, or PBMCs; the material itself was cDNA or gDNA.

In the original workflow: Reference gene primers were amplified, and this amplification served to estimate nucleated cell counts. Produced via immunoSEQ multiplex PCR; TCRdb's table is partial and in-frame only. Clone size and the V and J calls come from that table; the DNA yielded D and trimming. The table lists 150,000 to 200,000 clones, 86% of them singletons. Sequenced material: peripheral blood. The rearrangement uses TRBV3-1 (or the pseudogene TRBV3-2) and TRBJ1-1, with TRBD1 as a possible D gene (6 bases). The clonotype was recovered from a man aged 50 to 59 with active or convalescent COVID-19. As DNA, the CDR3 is TGTGCCAGCAGCCACAGCCGGGACAAATTGAACACTGAAGCTTTCTTT. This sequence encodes CASSHSRDKLNTEAFF.